The next 11 T cell receptor beta chains were all read from a single sample in a study of T cell responses to AZD1222 COVID-19 vaccine (dated by TCRdb to about 2021). Library preparation employed the immunoSEQ multiplex PCR assay. In its TCRdb copy, this immuneACCESS table keeps in-frame sequences only and misses some clones. Where compared with another copy, unresolved V genes explain less than half of these, and the others have no known cause. The table for this sample lists around 140,000 clones; under 90% of them were counted only once. Roughly 6.5% of the sample goes to the ten largest clones. The time point label for this specimen denotes: baseline before first vaccination. The specimen comprised peripheral blood, sampled on day 0 of AZD1222 vaccination. Every receptor here comes from an adult in good health.

This chain uses TRBV7-2 with TRBJ1-1; D is unresolved. The CDR3 runs to 15 residues. Germline V gene lookup returns CDR1 SGHTA and CDR2 FQGNSA. The V and J ends lost 5 bases and 3 bases respectively, with 16 bases between them. As DNA, the CDR3 is TGTGCCAGCAGCGCCATAGGTGGCAGGCACACTGAAGCTTTCTTT. Its translation: CASSAIGGRHTEAFF. The variable domain in full, completed from reference TRBV7-2 and TRBJ1-1, reads GAGVSQSPSNKVTEKGKDVELRCDPISGHTALYWYRQSLGQGLEFLIYFQGNSAPDKSGLPSDRFSAERTGGSVSTLTIQRTQQEDSAVYLCASSAIGGRHTEAFFGQGTRLTVV.

V is TRBV2 and J is TRBJ1-1, with a tentative D call TRBD1 (5 bases). Trimming shortened V by 6 bases and J by 3 bases, and 17 bases separated the two germline ends. This CDR3 contains 15 residues. The germline gives CDR1 SNHLY, CDR2 FYNNEI. This chain's CDR3 is CASRLFGQGHTEAFF. The CDR3 coding sequence is TGTGCCAGCAGGTTATTCGGGCAGGGACACACTGAAGCTTTCTTT.

This chain joins TRBV25-1 and TRBJ1-6; a possible D gene is TRBD1 (6 bases). V was shortened by 1 base and J by 14 bases, with 21 bases between the two germline ends. The CDR3 is 16 amino acids. Per germline, CDR1 MGHDK and CDR2 SYGVNS. The CDR3 bases are TGTGCCAGCAGTGAATCAGACACAGGGAGAGGGAGAACCCTCCACTTT. It encodes CASSESDTGRGRTLHF.

Only one count was recorded for this clone. The rearrangement joins TRBV2 to TRBJ1-1; 8 nucleotides line up with TRBD1. The ends lost 3 bases at V and 5 bases at J; junction bases unmatched: 5. The germline V gene has CDR1 SNHLY and CDR2 FYNNEI. The CDR3 runs 14 residues. CDR3 DNA sequence: TGTGCCAGCAGTGATCAGGGGGCGCGGACTGAAGCTTTCTTT. This gives the protein CASSDQGARTEAFF.

This chain uses TRBV27 with TRBJ1-4; D call uncertain. The V gene lost 1 base and the J gene lost 7 bases, with 10 bases spanning the gap. Germline CDR1 MNHEY, CDR2 SMNVEV (reference sequence). The length of the CDR3 is 14 residues. The DNA of the CDR3 is TGTGCCAGCAGTTTATTTGGGGAAGGTGAAAAACTGTTTTTT. Amino acid sequence: CASSLFGEGEKLFF.

The rearrangement joins TRBV3-1 (or the pseudogene TRBV3-2) to TRBJ2-1; 8 positions match TRBD2. The CDR3 is 16 residues long. Germline V gene lookup returns CDR1 LGHDT and CDR2 YNNKEL (reference sequence). Trimming at V came to 2 bases and at J to 5 bases, leaving 8 bases not matched to a gene. The CDR3 loop is CASSQNGGAGNNEQFF. The CDR3 coding sequence is TGTGCCAGCAGCCAAAACGGGGGGGCAGGGAACAATGAGCAGTTCTTC.

V usage is TRBV2 and J usage is TRBJ2-1; D perhaps matches TRBD2 (7 bases). V gave up 6 bases and J gave up 16 bases, with 16 bases separating them. Germline-derived CDR1 and CDR2 are SNHLY and FYNNEI. The CDR3 consists of 11 residues. For the CDR3, the DNA is TGTGCCAGCAGGGAGGGGGGGCCCAGTTTCTTC. Translated: CASREGGPSFF.

This clone was observed once. The chain combines TRBV7-2 with TRBJ2-7, with no clear D. The CDR3 is made up of 15 amino acids. V shed 1 base and J shed 5 bases, with 15 bases lying between them. Germline CDR1 is SGHTA and CDR2 is FQGNSA. CDR3 in DNA: TGTGCCAGCAGCTTAGAGGTCAACCTGCGGAACGAGCAGTACTTC. This sequence encodes CASSLEVNLRNEQYF.

This chain links TRBV6-5 with TRBJ1-2, with 8 bases fitting TRBD1. Trimming took 6 bases from V and 3 from J; bases not matched to a gene: 3. Germline V gene sequence: CDR1 MNHEY, CDR2 SVGAGI. The CDR3 sequence is 13 residues long. The CDR3 DNA reads as TGTGCCAGCAGACCACAGGGGGACTATGGCTACACCTTC. Protein sequence: CASRPQGDYGYTF.

V gene TRBV30 combines with J gene TRBJ1-5; the D gene is possibly TRBD1 (6 bases). The germline CDR1 and CDR2 sequences are GTSNPN and SVGIG (reference sequence). The germline V and J ends were trimmed by 3 bases and 4 bases, with 10 bases remaining between them. This CDR3 is 13 amino acids long. CDR3 protein: CAWSRTENQPQHF. The DNA for the CDR3 is TGTGCCTGGAGCCGGACAGAAAATCAGCCCCAGCATTTT.

The rearrangement uses TRBV6-1 and TRBJ2-5; D is unresolved. This CDR3 has 15 amino acids. Germline loops: CDR1 MNHNS, CDR2 SASEGT. V shed 2 bases and J shed 2 bases, with 12 bases lying between them. The CDR3 bases are TGTGCCAGCAGTGAATCCCCTTGGCAGCAAGAGACCCAGTACTTC. It codes for CASSESPWQQETQYF.